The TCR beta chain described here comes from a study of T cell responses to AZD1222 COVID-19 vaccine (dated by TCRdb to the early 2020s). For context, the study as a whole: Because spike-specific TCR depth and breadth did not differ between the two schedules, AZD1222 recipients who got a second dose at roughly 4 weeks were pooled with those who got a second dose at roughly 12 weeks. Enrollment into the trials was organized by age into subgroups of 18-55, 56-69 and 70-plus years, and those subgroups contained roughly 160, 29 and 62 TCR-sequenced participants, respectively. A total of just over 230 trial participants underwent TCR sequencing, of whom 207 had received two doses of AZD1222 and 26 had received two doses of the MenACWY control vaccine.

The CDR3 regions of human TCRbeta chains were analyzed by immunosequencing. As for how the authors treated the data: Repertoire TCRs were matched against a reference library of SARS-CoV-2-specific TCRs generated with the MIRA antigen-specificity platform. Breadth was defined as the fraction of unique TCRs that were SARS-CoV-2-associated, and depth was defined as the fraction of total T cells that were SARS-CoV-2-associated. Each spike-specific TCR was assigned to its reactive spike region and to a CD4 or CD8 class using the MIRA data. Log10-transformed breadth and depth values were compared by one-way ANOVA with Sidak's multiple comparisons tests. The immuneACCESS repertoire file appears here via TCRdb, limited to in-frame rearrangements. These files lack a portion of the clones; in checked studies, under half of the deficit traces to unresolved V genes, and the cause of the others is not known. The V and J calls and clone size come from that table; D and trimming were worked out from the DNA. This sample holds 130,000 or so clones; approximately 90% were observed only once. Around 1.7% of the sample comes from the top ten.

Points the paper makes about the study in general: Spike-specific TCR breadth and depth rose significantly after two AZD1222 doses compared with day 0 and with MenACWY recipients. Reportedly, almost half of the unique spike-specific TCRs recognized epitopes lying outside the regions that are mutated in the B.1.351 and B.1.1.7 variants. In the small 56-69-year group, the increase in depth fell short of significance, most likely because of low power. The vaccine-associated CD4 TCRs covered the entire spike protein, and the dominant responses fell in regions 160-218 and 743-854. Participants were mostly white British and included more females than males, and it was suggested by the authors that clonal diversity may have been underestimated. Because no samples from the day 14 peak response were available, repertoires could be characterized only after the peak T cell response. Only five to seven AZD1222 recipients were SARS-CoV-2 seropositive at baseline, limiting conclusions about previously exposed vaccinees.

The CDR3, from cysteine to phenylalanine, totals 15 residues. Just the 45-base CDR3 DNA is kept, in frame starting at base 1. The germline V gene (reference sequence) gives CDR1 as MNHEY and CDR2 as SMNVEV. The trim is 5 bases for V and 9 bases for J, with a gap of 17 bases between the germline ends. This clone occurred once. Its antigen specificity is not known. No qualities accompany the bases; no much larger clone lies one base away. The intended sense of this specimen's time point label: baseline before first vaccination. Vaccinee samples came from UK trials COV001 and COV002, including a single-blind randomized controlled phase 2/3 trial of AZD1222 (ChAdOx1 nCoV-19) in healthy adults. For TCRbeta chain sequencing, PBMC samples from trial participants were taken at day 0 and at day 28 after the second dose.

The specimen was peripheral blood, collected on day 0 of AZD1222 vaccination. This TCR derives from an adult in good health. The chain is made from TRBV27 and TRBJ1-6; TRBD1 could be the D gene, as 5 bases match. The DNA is TGTGCCAGCAGTATAACCGGGACCTTGGGTTCACCCCTCCACTTT. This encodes CASSITGTLGSPLHF.